What follows are 14 T cell receptor beta chains derived from one specimen sequenced in a study of technical replicates of blood from a handful of donors. Here immunoSEQ multiplex PCR was the method, and the copy in TCRdb shows in-frame clones only, minus some. The table includes about 75,000 clones, around 97% detected once. The specimen sequenced was T cells isolated from PBMCs. The receptors stem from a human donor in good health.

The V and J genes are TRBV7-9 and TRBJ2-1; TRBD2 aligns across 7 bases. V dropped 0 bases and J dropped 9; count of bases not matched to a gene: 5. The length of the CDR3 is 14 residues. Germline V gene data show CDR1 as SEHNR and CDR2 as FQNEAQ (reference sequence). The DNA of the CDR3 is TGTGCCAGCAGCTTAGCCGAACTAGCGCCTGAGCAGTTCTTC. Translating it yields CASSLAELAPEQFF.

V usage is TRBV6-1 and J usage is TRBJ2-5, with 11 bases aligning to TRBD1. CDR3 length: 15 amino acids. Germline V gives CDR1 MNHNS, CDR2 SASEGT. The J segment lost 5 bases and the V segment lost 6 bases, leaving 8 bases of the junction unmatched. The CDR3 DNA reads as TGTGCCAGCAGGACCGGGACAGGGGGGGGTGAGACCCAGTACTTC. This encodes CASRTGTGGGETQYF.

J is TRBJ1-5 and V is TRBV6-5; maybe TRBD1 (6 bases). CDR1 MNHEY and CDR2 SVGAGI come from the germline V gene. Trimming pared 6 bases from V and 4 bases from J, leaving 13 bases between. The CDR3 is 14 residues long. CDR3 residues: CASRAGQTNQPQHF. The CDR3 coding sequence is TGTGCCAGCAGGGCAGGACAGACTAATCAGCCCCAGCATTTT.

The V and J genes are TRBV7-2 and TRBJ2-3, with no clear D. This CDR3 spans 17 amino acids. In germline, CDR1 is SGHTA, CDR2 FQGNSA. The ends were cut back, 0 bases at V and 0 bases at J, with 13 bases in the middle. The CDR3 coding sequence is TGTGCCAGCAGCTTAGCAACGTCAGGCTTTAGCACAGATACGCAGTATTTT. Amino acids: CASSLATSGFSTDTQYF.

This clone has only one observation. The chain links TRBV19 to TRBJ2-1, with 9 bases identical to TRBD1. Germline V gene sequence: CDR1 LNHDA, CDR2 SQIVND (reference sequence). After removal of 6 bases from V and 3 bases from J, the junction contained 6 bases not matched to a gene. CDR3 length: 15 residues. The CDR3 region has the DNA TGTGCCAGTAGGAGGGACAGGGAACTCTACAATGAGCAGTTCTTC. Translated, it gives CASRRDRELYNEQFF.

The chain recombines TRBV6-4 with TRBJ1-5; D is unresolved. In germline, CDR1 is MRHNA, CDR2 SNTAGT. This CDR3 is built from 19 residues. V dropped 9 bases and J dropped 0 bases, with 27 bases sitting between them. The CDR3 nucleotides are TGTGCCAGTACCCTATATTATCGTGACATGCCGAATAGCAATCAGCCCCAGCATTTT. The encoded protein is CASTLYYRDMPNSNQPQHF.

V is TRBV7-6 and J is TRBJ2-4, with 12 bases lining up with TRBD2. Germline V gives CDR1 SGHVS, CDR2 FNYEAQ. After removal of 5 bases from V and 7 bases from J, the junction contained 18 bases not matched to a gene. The CDR3 runs to 19 residues. The CDR3 DNA is TGTGCCAGCAGCCTCAGAACCTATAAAAAGACTAGCGGGAGTAACATTCAGTACTTC. This codes for CASSLRTYKKTSGSNIQYF. The complete variable domain, with remaining parts taken from reference TRBV7-6 and TRBJ2-4, reads GAGVSQSPRYKVTKRGQDVALRCDPISGHVSLYWYRQALGQGPEFLTYFNYEAQQDKSGLPNDRFSAERPEGSISTLTIQRTEQRDSAMYRCASSLRTYKKTSGSNIQYFGAGTRLSVL.

V and J are TRBV6-6 and TRBJ1-1; 8 positions match TRBD1. Per the germline V gene, CDR1 is MNHNY and CDR2 is SVGAGI (reference sequence). Germline trimming cut 6 bases from V and 1 base from J; bases unmatched to any gene: 4. The CDR3 is 14 amino acids. Here the CDR3 reads CASRDREENTEAFF. The CDR3 DNA reads as TGTGCCAGCAGGGACAGGGAGGAGAACACTGAAGCTTTCTTT.

This rearrangement joins TRBV5-1 to TRBJ1-2, with D tentatively TRBD1 (5 bases). Germline values: CDR1 SGHRS, CDR2 YFSETQ. CDR3 length equals 16 residues. Trimming shortened V by 0 bases and J by 4 bases, and 16 bases separated the two germline ends. This CDR3 is CASSLAIGGVGYGYTF. For the CDR3, the DNA is TGCGCCAGCAGCTTGGCCATCGGAGGGGTTGGCTATGGCTACACCTTC.

This rearrangement joins TRBV20-1 to TRBJ1-1; D gene ambiguous. The CDR3 sequence is 11 residues long. V shed 2 bases and J shed 11 bases, with 12 bases lying between them. Germline CDR1 DFQATT, CDR2 SNEGSKA (reference sequence). The CDR3 region is CSARLTRSAFF. CDR3 DNA: TGCAGTGCTAGACTAACGAGAAGTGCTTTCTTT.

This clone was detected once. The chain employs TRBV9 and TRBJ1-1, with D tentatively TRBD1 (5 bases). This CDR3 region has 14 residues. The germline gives CDR1 SGDLS, CDR2 YYNGEE. V lost 4 bases, J lost 6 bases, and 16 bases lay in between. The CDR3 protein is CASSPTSRGAEAFF. For the CDR3, the DNA is TGTGCCAGCAGCCCAACTAGTCGGGGGGCTGAAGCTTTCTTT.

The chain carries TRBV7-3 and TRBJ2-3; TRBD2 matches at 7 bases. The CDR3 is 15 residues long. The V gene end was trimmed by 6 bases and the J gene end by 0 bases; junction bases not matched to a gene: 6. Germline loops: CDR1 SGHTA, CDR2 FQGTGA. The CDR3 nucleotides are TGTGCCAGCAGTCCCCTAGCGGCCAGCACAGATACGCAGTATTTT. This sequence encodes CASSPLAASTDTQYF.

The chain has TRBV4-3 and TRBJ2-7; possible D gene TRBD2, 6 bases. V lost 2 bases to trimming and J lost 4 bases, with 15 bases between them. Per the germline V gene, CDR1 is LGHNA and CDR2 is YSLEER. The CDR3 loop spans 15 amino acids. The CDR3 DNA follows: TGCGCCAGCAGCCAATCAATACTGGGACTTTACGAGCAGTACTTC. Protein product: CASSQSILGLYEQYF.

This clone was detected once. DNA for the CDR3: TGTGCCAGCAGTATTACAGGGAGCGGAAACACCATATATTTT. This encodes CASSITGSGNTIYF. V is TRBV27 and J is TRBJ1-3, with a tentative D call TRBD1 (6 bases). The germline V and J ends were trimmed by 5 bases and 4 bases, with 12 bases remaining between them. The CDR3 spans 14 residues. Germline CDR1 reads MNHEY; CDR2 reads SMNVEV (reference sequence).